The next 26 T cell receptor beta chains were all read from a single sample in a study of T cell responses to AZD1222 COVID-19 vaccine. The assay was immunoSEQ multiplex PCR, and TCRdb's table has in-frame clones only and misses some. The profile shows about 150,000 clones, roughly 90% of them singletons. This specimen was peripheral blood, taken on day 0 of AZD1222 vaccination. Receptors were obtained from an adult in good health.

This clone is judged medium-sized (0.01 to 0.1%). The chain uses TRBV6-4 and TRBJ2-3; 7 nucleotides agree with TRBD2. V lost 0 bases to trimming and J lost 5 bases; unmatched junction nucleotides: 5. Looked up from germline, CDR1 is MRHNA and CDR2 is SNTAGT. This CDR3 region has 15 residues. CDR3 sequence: CASSDSHSGVDTQYF. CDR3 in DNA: TGTGCCAGCAGTGACTCACACAGCGGGGTAGATACGCAGTATTTT.

The CDR3 sequence is CSVVWVLNTEAFF. CDR3 sequence (DNA): TGCAGCGTTGTTTGGGTCTTGAACACTGAAGCTTTCTTT. The chain is built from TRBV29-1 and TRBJ1-1; no clear D. Trimming took off 4 bases at V and 0 bases at J, with 9 bases between the two ends. The germline CDR1 and CDR2 sequences are SQVTM and ANQGSEA. The CDR3 has 13 amino acids.

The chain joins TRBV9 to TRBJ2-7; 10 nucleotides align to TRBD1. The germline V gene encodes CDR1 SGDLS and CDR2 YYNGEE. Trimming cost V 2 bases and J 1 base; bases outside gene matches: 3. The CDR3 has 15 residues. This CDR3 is CASSVGQGISYEQYF. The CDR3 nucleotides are TGTGCCAGCAGCGTGGGACAGGGGATTTCCTACGAGCAGTACTTC. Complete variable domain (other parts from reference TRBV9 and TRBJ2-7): DSGVTQTPKHLITATGQRVTLRCSPRSGDLSVYWYQQSLDQGLQFLIQYYNGEERAKGNILERFSAQQFPDLHSELNLSSLELGDSALYFCASSVGQGISYEQYFGPGTRLTVT.

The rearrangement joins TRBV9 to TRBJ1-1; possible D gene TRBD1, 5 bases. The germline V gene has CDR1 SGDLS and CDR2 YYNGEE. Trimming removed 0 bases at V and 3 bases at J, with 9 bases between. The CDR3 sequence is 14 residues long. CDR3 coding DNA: TGTGCCAGCAGCGTAGGGGGGGAGCACACTGAAGCTTTCTTT. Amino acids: CASSVGGEHTEAFF.

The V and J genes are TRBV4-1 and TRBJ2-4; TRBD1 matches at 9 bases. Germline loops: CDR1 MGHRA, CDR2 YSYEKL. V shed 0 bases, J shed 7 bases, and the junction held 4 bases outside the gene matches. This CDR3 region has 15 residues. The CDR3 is CASSQDSGQGNIQYF. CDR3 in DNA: TGCGCCAGCAGCCAAGATTCAGGACAGGGGAACATTCAGTACTTC.

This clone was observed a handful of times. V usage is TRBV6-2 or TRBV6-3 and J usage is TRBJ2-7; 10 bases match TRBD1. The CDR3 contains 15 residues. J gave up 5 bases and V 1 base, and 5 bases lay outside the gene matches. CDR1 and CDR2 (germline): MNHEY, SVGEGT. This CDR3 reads CASSYWGQGSDEQYF. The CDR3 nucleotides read TGTGCCAGCAGTTACTGGGGACAGGGGTCCGACGAGCAGTACTTC.

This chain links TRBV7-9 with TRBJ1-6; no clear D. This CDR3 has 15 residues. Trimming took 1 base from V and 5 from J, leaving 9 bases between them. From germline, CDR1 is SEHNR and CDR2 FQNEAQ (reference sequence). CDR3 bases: TGTGCCAGCAGCTTAGTTGACTCAAATAATTCACCCCTCCACTTT. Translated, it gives CASSLVDSNNSPLHF.

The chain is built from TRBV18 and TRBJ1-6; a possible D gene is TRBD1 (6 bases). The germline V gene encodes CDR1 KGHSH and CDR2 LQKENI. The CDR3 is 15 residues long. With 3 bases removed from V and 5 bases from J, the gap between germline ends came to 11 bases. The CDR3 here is CASSPGTPNNSPLHF. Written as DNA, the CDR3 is TGTGCCAGCTCACCCGGGACACCGAATAATTCACCCCTCCACTTT.

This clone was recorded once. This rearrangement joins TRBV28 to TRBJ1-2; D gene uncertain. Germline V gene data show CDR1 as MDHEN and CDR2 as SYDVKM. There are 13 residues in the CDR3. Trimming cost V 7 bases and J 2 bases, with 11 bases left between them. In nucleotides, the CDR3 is TGTGCCAGCACCGAGGGAATAAACTATGGCTACACCTTC. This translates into CASTEGINYGYTF.

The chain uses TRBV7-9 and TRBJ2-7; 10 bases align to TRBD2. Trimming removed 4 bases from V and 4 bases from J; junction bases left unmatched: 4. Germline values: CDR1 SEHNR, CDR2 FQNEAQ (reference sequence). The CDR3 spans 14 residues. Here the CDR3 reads CASSSLAGAYEQYF. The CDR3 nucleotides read TGTGCCAGCAGCTCCCTAGCGGGGGCGTACGAGCAGTACTTC.

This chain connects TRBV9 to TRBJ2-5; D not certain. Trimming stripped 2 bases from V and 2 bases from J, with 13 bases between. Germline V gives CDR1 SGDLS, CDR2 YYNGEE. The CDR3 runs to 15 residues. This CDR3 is CASSVGTNQQETQYF. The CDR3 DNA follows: TGTGCCAGCAGCGTGGGAACTAACCAGCAAGAGACCCAGTACTTC.

The CDR3 region has the DNA TGTGCCAGCAGTGAAGCCCCAGGGTCGGGGTATACGCAGTATTTT. Encoded protein: CASSEAPGSGYTQYF. The chain recombines TRBV2 with TRBJ2-3; D possibly matches TRBD1 or TRBD2 (5 bases each). V was clipped by 0 bases and J by 7 bases, with 14 bases between them. Germline CDR1 and CDR2: SNHLY and FYNNEI. This CDR3 is 15 amino acids long.

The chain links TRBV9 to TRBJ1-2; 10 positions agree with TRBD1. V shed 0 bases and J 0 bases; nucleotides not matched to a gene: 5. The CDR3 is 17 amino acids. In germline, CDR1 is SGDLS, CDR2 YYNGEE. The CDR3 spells CASSVVGTGVANYGYTF. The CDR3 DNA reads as TGTGCCAGCAGCGTAGTTGGGACAGGGGTGGCTAACTATGGCTACACCTTC.

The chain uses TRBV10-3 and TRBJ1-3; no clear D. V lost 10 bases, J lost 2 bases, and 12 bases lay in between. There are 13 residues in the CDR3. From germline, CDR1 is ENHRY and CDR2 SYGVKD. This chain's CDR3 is CATQLDPGNTIYF. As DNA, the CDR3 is TGTGCCACCCAACTAGATCCTGGAAACACCATATATTTT.

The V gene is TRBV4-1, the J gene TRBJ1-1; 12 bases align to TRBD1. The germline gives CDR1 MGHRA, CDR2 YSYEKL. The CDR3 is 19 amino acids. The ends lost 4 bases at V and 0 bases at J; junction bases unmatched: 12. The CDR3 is CASSPLPGQGAPMNTEAFF. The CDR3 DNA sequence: TGCGCCAGCAGCCCGCTTCCGGGACAGGGGGCACCTATGAACACTGAAGCTTTCTTT.

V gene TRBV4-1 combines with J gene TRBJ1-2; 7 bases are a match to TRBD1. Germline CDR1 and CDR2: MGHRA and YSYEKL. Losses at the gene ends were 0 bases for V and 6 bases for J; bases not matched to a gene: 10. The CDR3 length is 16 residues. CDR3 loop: CASSQDLTGARNGYTF. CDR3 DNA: TGCGCCAGCAGCCAAGACCTCACAGGGGCGAGGAATGGCTACACCTTC.

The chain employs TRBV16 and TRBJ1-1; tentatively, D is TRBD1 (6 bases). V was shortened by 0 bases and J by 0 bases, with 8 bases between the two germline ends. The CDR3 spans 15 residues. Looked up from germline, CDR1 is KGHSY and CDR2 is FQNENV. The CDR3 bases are TGTGCCAGCAGCCAATCGACAGGTATGAACACTGAAGCTTTCTTT. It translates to CASSQSTGMNTEAFF.

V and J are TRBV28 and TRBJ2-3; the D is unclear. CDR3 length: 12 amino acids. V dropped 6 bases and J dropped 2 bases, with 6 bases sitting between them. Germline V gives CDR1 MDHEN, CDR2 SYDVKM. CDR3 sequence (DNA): TGTGCCAGCAGGGTTACCACAGATACGCAGTATTTT. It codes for CASRVTTDTQYF.

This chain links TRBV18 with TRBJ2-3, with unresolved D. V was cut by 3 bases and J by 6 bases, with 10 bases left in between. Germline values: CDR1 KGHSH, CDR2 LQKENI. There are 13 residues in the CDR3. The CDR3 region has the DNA TGTGCCAGCTCACCTCCTTCGGTCGATACGCAGTATTTT. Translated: CASSPPSVDTQYF.

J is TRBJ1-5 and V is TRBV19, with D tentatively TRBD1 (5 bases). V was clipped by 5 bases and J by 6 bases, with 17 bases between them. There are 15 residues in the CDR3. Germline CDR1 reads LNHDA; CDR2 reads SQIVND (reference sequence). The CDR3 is CASSSGGGVAQPQHF. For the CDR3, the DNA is TGTGCCAGTAGTTCCGGGGGAGGGGTGGCTCAGCCCCAGCATTTT. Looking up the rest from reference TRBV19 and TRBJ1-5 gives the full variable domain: DGGITQSPKYLFRKEGQNVTLSCEQNLNHDAMYWYRQDPGQGLRLIYYSQIVNDFQKGDIAEGYSVSREKKESFPLTVTSAQKNPTAFYLCASSSGGGVAQPQHFGDGTRLSIL.

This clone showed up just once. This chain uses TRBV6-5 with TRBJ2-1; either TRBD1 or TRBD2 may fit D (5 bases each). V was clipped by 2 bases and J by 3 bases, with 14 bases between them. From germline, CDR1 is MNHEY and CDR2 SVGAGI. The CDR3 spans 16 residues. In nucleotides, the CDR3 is TGTGCCAGCAGTTACCGATACCGGGACCACTACAATGAGCAGTTCTTC. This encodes CASSYRYRDHYNEQFF.

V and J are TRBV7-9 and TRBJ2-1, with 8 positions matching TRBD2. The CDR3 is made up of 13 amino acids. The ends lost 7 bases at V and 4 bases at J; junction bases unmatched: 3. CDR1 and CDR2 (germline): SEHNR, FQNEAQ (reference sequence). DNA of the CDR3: TGTGCCAGCAACGTAGCGGGGTACAATGAGCAGTTCTTC. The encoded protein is CASNVAGYNEQFF. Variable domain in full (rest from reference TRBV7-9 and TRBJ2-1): DTGVSQNPRHKITKRGQNVTFRCDPISEHNRLYWYRQTLGQGPEFLTYFQNEAQLEKSRLLSDRFSAERPKGSFSTLEIQRTEQGDSAMYLCASNVAGYNEQFFGPGTRLTVL.

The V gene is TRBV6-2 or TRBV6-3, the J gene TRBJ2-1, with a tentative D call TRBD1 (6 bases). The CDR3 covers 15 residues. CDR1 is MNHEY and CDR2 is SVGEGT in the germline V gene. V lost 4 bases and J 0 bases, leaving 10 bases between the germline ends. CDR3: CASSSGVRSYNEQFF. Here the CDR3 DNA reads TGTGCCAGCAGTTCAGGGGTCCGCTCCTACAATGAGCAGTTCTTC.

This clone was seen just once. CDR3: CASSLSGLNEQFF. The CDR3 DNA is TGTGCCAGCAGTTTATCTGGGCTCAATGAGCAGTTCTTC. The V gene is TRBV27, the J gene TRBJ2-1; no definite D call. Germline loops: CDR1 MNHEY, CDR2 SMNVEV (reference sequence). CDR3 length: 13 amino acids. Trimming took off 0 bases at V and 6 bases at J, with 6 bases between the two ends.

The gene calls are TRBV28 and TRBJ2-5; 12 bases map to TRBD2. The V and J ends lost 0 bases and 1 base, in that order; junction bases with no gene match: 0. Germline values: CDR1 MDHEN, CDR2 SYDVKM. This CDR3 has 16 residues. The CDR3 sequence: CASSLWTSGGQETQYF. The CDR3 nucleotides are TGTGCCAGCAGTTTATGGACTAGCGGGGGCCAAGAGACCCAGTACTTC. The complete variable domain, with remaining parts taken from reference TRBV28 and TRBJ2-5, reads DVKVTQSSRYLVKRTGEKVFLECVQDMDHENMFWYRQDPGLGLRLIYFSYDVKMKEKGDIPEGYSVSREKKERFSLILESASTNQTSMYLCASSLWTSGGQETQYFGPGTRLLVL.

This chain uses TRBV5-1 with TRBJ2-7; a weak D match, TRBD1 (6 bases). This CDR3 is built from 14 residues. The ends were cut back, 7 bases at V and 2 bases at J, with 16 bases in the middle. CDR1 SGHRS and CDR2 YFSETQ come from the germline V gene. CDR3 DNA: TGCGCCAGCTCTACCTCGACAGGCACCTACGAGCAGTACTTC. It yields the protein CASSTSTGTYEQYF.